Presented here are 16 T cell receptor beta chains from one specimen sequenced in a study of shared clonotypes between healthy human individuals. This table comes from immunoSEQ multiplex PCR, and its TCRdb copy is limited to in-frame clones, with some not included. The table has about 1.5 million clones, 95% to 99% seen once. The sample was naive CD4+ T cells sorted from blood. Noted subset: CD45RA+ positively selected. These receptors came from a man aged 25-45 years in good health.

A note on this clone: Other nucleotide sequences in the sample specify the same CDR3. The chain couples TRBV6-1 to TRBJ2-7, with 7 nucleotides matching TRBD2. Germline V gives CDR1 MNHNS, CDR2 SASEGT. The ends lost 8 bases at V and 2 bases at J; junction bases unmatched: 3. The CDR3 spans 12 residues. CDR3 residues: CASRGVAYEQYF. CDR3 in DNA: TGTGCCAGCCGGGGGGTTGCCTACGAGCAGTACTTC.

The rearrangement links TRBV28 to TRBJ2-7; 9 nucleotides align to TRBD2. J was trimmed by 5 bases and V by 5 bases; bases with no gene match: 7. This CDR3 is 14 amino acids long. In germline, CDR1 is MDHEN, CDR2 SYDVKM. CDR3 protein: CASSGGLAVNEQYF. The CDR3 DNA sequence: TGTGCCAGCAGTGGGGGACTAGCAGTAAACGAGCAGTACTTC.

The gene calls are TRBV9 and TRBJ2-1; 9 bases agree with TRBD2. The CDR3 contains 14 residues. Germline V gene lookup returns CDR1 SGDLS and CDR2 YYNGEE. With V trimmed by 2 bases and J by 8 bases, 5 bases remained unmatched. The DNA of the CDR3 is TGTGCCAGCAGCGTTGCGGGAGGGCCACATGAGCAGTTCTTC. Its translation is CASSVAGGPHEQFF. The whole variable domain, remainder taken from reference TRBV9 and TRBJ2-1, is DSGVTQTPKHLITATGQRVTLRCSPRSGDLSVYWYQQSLDQGLQFLIQYYNGEERAKGNILERFSAQQFPDLHSELNLSSLELGDSALYFCASSVAGGPHEQFFGPGTRLTVL.

The chain employs TRBV7-9 and TRBJ2-2; a possible D gene is TRBD2 (5 bases). Germline lookup yields CDR1 SEHNR and CDR2 FQNEAQ (reference sequence). The CDR3 is made up of 17 amino acids. V lost 6 bases and J 4 bases, leaving 21 bases between the germline ends. CDR3 nucleotide sequence: TGTGCCAGCAGACTCGCGCCACTAGGTACGGGCACCGGGGAGCTGTTTTTT. Residues: CASRLAPLGTGTGELFF. The variable domain in full, with the rest retrieved from reference TRBV7-9 and TRBJ2-2, is DTGVSQNPRHKITKRGQNVTFRCDPISEHNRLYWYRQTLGQGPEFLTYFQNEAQLEKSRLLSDRFSAERPKGSFSTLEIQRTEQGDSAMYLCASRLAPLGTGTGELFFGEGSRLTVL.

The chain carries TRBV2 and TRBJ2-3; possible D gene TRBD1, 6 bases. The length of the CDR3 is 15 residues. V lost 5 bases, J lost 3 bases, and 15 bases lay in between. CDR1 and CDR2 (germline): SNHLY, FYNNEI. This CDR3 is CASSYHREVTDTQYF. CDR3 sequence (DNA): TGTGCCAGCAGTTATCACAGGGAAGTGACAGATACGCAGTATTTT.

The chain has TRBV5-4 and TRBJ2-1; D not resolved. There are 14 residues in the CDR3. Trimming left V 4 bases short and J 8 bases short, with 16 bases between. CDR1 is SGHNT, CDR2 YYREEE, per germline (reference sequence). The CDR3 reads CASSPRTSPHEQFF. The CDR3 nucleotides read TGTGCCAGCAGCCCCCGGACCTCCCCCCATGAGCAGTTCTTC.

Of note for this clone: The sample holds other DNA sequences that translate to the same CDR3. The chain couples TRBV7-2 to TRBJ2-2; maybe TRBD1 (6 bases). The CDR3 length is 15 residues. CDR1 SGHTA and CDR2 FQGNSA come from the germline V gene. V gave up 0 bases and J gave up 2 bases, with 7 bases separating them. CDR3 sequence reads: CASSLAGTNTGELFF. In DNA form, the CDR3 reads TGTGCCAGCAGCTTAGCGGGGACAAACACCGGGGAGCTGTTTTTT. The full variable domain, its missing parts supplied by reference TRBV7-2 and TRBJ2-2, is GAGVSQSPSNKVTEKGKDVELRCDPISGHTALYWYRQSLGQGLEFLIYFQGNSAPDKSGLPSDRFSAERTGGSVSTLTIQRTQQEDSAVYLCASSLAGTNTGELFFGEGSRLTVL.

This clone was picked up one time. The rearrangement uses TRBV5-1 and TRBJ1-1, with D possibly being TRBD1 (6 bases). The CDR3 runs 15 residues. CDR1 is SGHRS, CDR2 YFSETQ, per germline. Trimming left V 5 bases short and J 0 bases short, with 14 bases between. CDR3 DNA: TGCGCCAGCAGGCAAGGTGGGGGCCTGAACACTGAAGCTTTCTTT. Translating it yields CASRQGGGLNTEAFF.

The gene calls are TRBV4-1 and TRBJ2-7; D is unresolved. Trimming took 0 bases from V and 0 from J, leaving 6 bases between them. The CDR3 runs 14 residues. The germline V gene has CDR1 MGHRA and CDR2 YSYEKL. The DNA for the CDR3 is TGCGCCAGCAGCCAAGACTGGGGCTCCTACGAGCAGTACTTC. Translating gives CASSQDWGSYEQYF.

The chain combines TRBV6-1 with TRBJ2-5; D possibly uses TRBD1 or TRBD2 (5 bases each). The CDR3 is 15 amino acids. Germline CDR1 is MNHNS and CDR2 is SASEGT. The V and J ends lost 1 base and 5 bases respectively, with 14 bases between them. CDR3 nucleotide sequence: TGTGCCAGCAGTGAAGGGGGCAGCGGATGGGAGACCCAGTACTTC. Translated: CASSEGGSGWETQYF.

The chain links TRBV29-1 to TRBJ2-3, with no clear D. The CDR3 sequence is 14 residues long. The ends were cut back, 4 bases at V and 0 bases at J, with 11 bases in the middle. CDR1 and CDR2 from the germline V gene are SQVTM and ANQGSEA. Here the CDR3 DNA reads TGCAGCGTTGTTGCGGCTCCTAGCACAGATACGCAGTATTTT. Its translation: CSVVAAPSTDTQYF.

This clone was detected once. This sequence joins TRBV5-4 and TRBJ2-1; D possibly uses TRBD1 or TRBD2 (5 bases each). The CDR3 extends over 14 amino acids. The germline V gene encodes CDR1 SGHNT and CDR2 YYREEE (reference sequence). V was shortened by 5 bases and J by 5 bases, with 14 bases between the two germline ends. CDR3 nucleotides: TGTGCCAGCAGTTCCCCGGGACCGAACAATGAGCAGTTCTTC. This sequence encodes CASSSPGPNNEQFF. The full variable domain, rest sourced from reference TRBV5-4 and TRBJ2-1, is ETGVTQSPTHLIKTRGQQVTLRCSSQSGHNTVSWYQQALGQGPQFIFQYYREEENGRGNFPPRFSGLQFPNYSSELNVNALELDDSALYLCASSSPGPNNEQFFGPGTRLTVL.

This chain connects TRBV7-3 to TRBJ2-1, with D unclear. Trimming took off 5 bases at V and 6 bases at J, with 5 bases between the two ends. The CDR3 totals 11 residues. Germline V lookup: CDR1 SGHTA, CDR2 FQGTGA. As DNA, the CDR3 is TGTGCCAGCAGCGACGTCAATGAGCAGTTCTTC. Encoded protein: CASSDVNEQFF.

The chain employs TRBV14 and TRBJ1-1; no definite D call. Germline V CDR1 and CDR2: SGHDN, FVKESK. This CDR3 has 15 amino acids. Trimming left V 7 bases short and J 1 base short, with 16 bases between. The CDR3 reads CASTADRGRNTEAFF. Written as DNA, the CDR3 is TGTGCCAGCACCGCGGATCGTGGGAGGAACACTGAAGCTTTCTTT.

The chain joins TRBV28 to TRBJ2-1; the D gene is possibly TRBD1 (6 bases). CDR1 and CDR2 (germline): MDHEN, SYDVKM. V lost 4 bases and J lost 4, with 14 bases in between. The CDR3 has 15 residues. CDR3 loop: CASSSPGHKYNEQFF. CDR3 bases: TGTGCCAGCAGTTCTCCGGGACACAAATACAATGAGCAGTTCTTC.

This rearrangement joins TRBV5-6 to TRBJ1-4, with D uncertain. Germline V gene lookup returns CDR1 SGHDT and CDR2 YYEEEE. V was trimmed by 0 bases and J by 3 bases, leaving 6 bases between them. This CDR3 is built from 14 residues. This CDR3 reads CASSLAGPNEKLFF. The CDR3 DNA follows: TGTGCCAGCAGCTTGGCTGGCCCTAATGAAAAACTGTTTTTT.